These T cell receptor beta chains were read from a single sample in a study of control samples from healthy donors and cancer patients. Here immunoSEQ multiplex PCR was the method, and the copy in TCRdb shows in-frame clones only, minus some. The table includes about 150,000 clones, just under 95% detected once. The sequenced sample consisted of blood. These receptors were collected from a man in his forties in good health. Each CDR3 is given with its conserved first and last residue. A D gene is named only where the DNA matches it firmly. Clone size is stated in some rows and not others, as once, few, many or a class when expanded.

TRBJ1-2 | NA | NA | TRBV15 | CATSNMDGMYGYTF | TGTGCCACCAGCAACATGGACGGGATGTATGGCTACACCTTC
TRBJ1-4 | NA | TRBD1 | TRBV5-1 | CASSFGQGYEKLFF | TGCGCCAGCAGCTTTGGACAGGGGTACGAAAAACTGTTTTTT
TRBJ2-3 | NA | NA | TRBV7-2 | CASSLSWSTDTQYF | TGTGCCAGCAGCTTATCATGGAGCACAGATACGCAGTATTTT
TRBJ2-3 | once | TRBD1 | TRBV5-4 | CASSPGQGTDTQYF | TGTGCCAGCAGCCCGGGACAGGGCACAGATACGCAGTATTTT
TRBJ1-6 | once | TRBD1 | TRBV2 | CASSERRGNSPLHF | TGTGCCAGCAGTGAACGCAGGGGGAATTCACCCCTCCACTTT
TRBJ1-5 | NA | NA | TRBV12-3/TRBV12-4 | CASSYTEGQPQHF | TGTGCCAGCAGTTATACAGAGGGGCAGCCCCAGCATTTT
TRBJ1-1 | NA | NA | TRBV19 | CASSIEVRVAEAFF | TGTGCCAGTAGTATAGAGGTAAGGGTAGCTGAAGCTTTCTTT
TRBJ2-6 | NA | NA | TRBV9 | CASSVDGGLYRSGANVLTF | TGTGCCAGCAGCGTAGACGGGGGGCTTTATCGCTCTGGGGCCAACGTCCTGACTTTC
TRBJ1-2 | NA | NA | TRBV2 | CASLDPPSDGYTF | TGTGCCAGCCTAGACCCGCCAAGTGATGGCTACACCTTC
TRBJ2-2 | NA | NA | TRBV27 | CASSPHGAANTGELFF | TGTGCCAGCAGTCCCCATGGGGCGGCGAACACCGGGGAGCTGTTTTTT
TRBJ2-2 | NA | NA | TRBV7-7 | CASSPGSRTGELFF | TGTGCCAGCAGCCCGGGCTCACGGACCGGGGAGCTGTTTTTT
TRBJ1-2 | NA | NA | TRBV5-1 | CASSLARENANTF | TGCGCCAGCAGCTTGGCCAGGGAAAACGCGAACACCTTC
TRBJ2-7 | NA | TRBD1 | TRBV4-3 | CASSQEATGRSYEQYF | TGCGCCAGCAGCCAAGAGGCGACAGGGAGATCCTACGAGCAGTACTTC
TRBJ2-7 | NA | NA | TRBV11-2 | CASSLGVGTRYEQYF | TGTGCCAGCAGCTTAGGGGTAGGGACGAGATACGAGCAGTACTTC
TRBJ1-2 | once | NA | TRBV3-1/TRBV3-2 | CASSQDPQEANGYTF | TGTGCCAGCAGCCAAGATCCACAGGAGGCGAATGGCTACACCTTC
TRBJ2-7 | NA | NA | TRBV28 | CASSHIDEQYF | TGTGCCAGCAGTCACATCGACGAGCAGTACTTC
TRBJ2-5 | NA | NA | TRBV18 | CASSPRGTQETQYF | TGTGCCAGCTCACCACGAGGGACCCAAGAGACCCAGTACTTC
TRBJ2-1 | NA | NA | TRBV12-3/TRBV12-4 | CASSLGGGGEFF | TGTGCCAGCAGTTTGGGTGGAGGAGGGGAGTTCTTC
TRBJ2-7 | once | NA | TRBV24-1 | CATSYWTIYEQYF | TGTGCCACCAGTTACTGGACAATCTACGAGCAGTACTTC
TRBJ1-2 | once | NA | TRBV27 | CASSHRGGASNYGYTF | TGTGCCAGCAGTCACCGGGGGGGGGCGTCAAACTATGGCTACACCTTC
TRBJ1-5 | NA | NA | TRBV28 | CASSFYQDSYQPQHF | TGTGCCAGCAGTTTTTACCAGGACTCGTATCAGCCCCAGCATTTT
TRBJ1-5 | few | NA | TRBV2 | CASSSGGAGQPQHF | TGTGCCAGCAGCTCGGGAGGTGCGGGTCAGCCCCAGCATTTT
TRBJ2-2 | NA | TRBD1 | TRBV7-9 | CASSLDRGGTGELFF | TGTGCCAGCAGCCTAGACAGGGGAGGCACCGGGGAGCTGTTTTTT
TRBJ1-5 | NA | NA | TRBV4-1 | CASSPSWGGPNQPQHF | TGCGCCAGCAGCCCGTCCTGGGGAGGCCCCAATCAGCCCCAGCATTTT
TRBJ2-7 | NA | NA | TRBV6-2/TRBV6-3 | CASSYGLGEQYF | TGTGCCAGCAGTTACGGACTGGGCGAGCAGTACTTC
TRBJ1-1 | NA | NA | TRBV5-6 | CASRLGQKQHTEAFF | TGTGCCAGCAGACTCGGACAGAAGCAGCACACTGAAGCTTTCTTT
TRBJ1-1 | NA | NA | TRBV12-3/TRBV12-4 | CASSPDYTEAFF | TGTGCCAGCAGTCCTGACTACACTGAAGCTTTCTTT
TRBJ2-7 | once | NA | TRBV3-1/TRBV3-2 | CASSLTVPPYEQYF | TGTGCCAGCAGCCTTACTGTGCCTCCCTACGAGCAGTACTTC
TRBJ2-4 | NA | TRBD2 | TRBV27 | CASSPGLGAGLAKNIQYF | TGTGCCAGCAGCCCCGGGTTAGGAGCGGGGCTAGCCAAAAACATTCAGTACTTC
TRBJ2-5 | NA | NA | TRBV6-4 | CASSDKPRGCQETQYF | TGTGCCAGCAGTGACAAACCACGCGGCTGCCAAGAGACCCAGTACTTC
TRBJ1-1 | NA | TRBD1 | TRBV30 | CAWSLSGGEAFF | TGTGCCTGGAGTCTCTCAGGGGGGGAAGCTTTCTTT
TRBJ1-5 | NA | TRBD1 | TRBV19 | CASSIGQGNQPQHF | TGTGCCAGTAGTATCGGACAGGGCAATCAGCCCCAGCATTTT
TRBJ1-1 | NA | TRBD1 | TRBV29-1 | CSGGQGSTEAFF | TGCAGCGGGGGACAGGGGTCTACTGAAGCTTTCTTT
TRBJ1-2 | NA | NA | TRBV2 | CASSEAGYGYTF | TGTGCCAGCAGTGAAGCCGGCTATGGCTACACCTTC
TRBJ1-1 | NA | TRBD1 | TRBV19 | CASHADRNRITEAFF | TGTGCCAGTCACGCGGACAGGAATCGAATCACTGAAGCTTTCTTT
TRBJ2-3 | NA | NA | TRBV18 | CASSPPGVGSGFSTDTQYF | TGTGCCAGCTCACCACCGGGTGTGGGTAGCGGATTTAGCACAGATACGCAGTATTTT
TRBJ1-1 | NA | NA | TRBV19 | CASWLGRGRENTEAFF | TGTGCCAGTTGGCTGGGACGGGGCAGGGAGAACACTGAAGCTTTCTTT
TRBJ1-2 | once | TRBD1 | TRBV18 | CASSPRDSRGLNYGYTF | TGTGCCAGCTCACCTCGGGACAGCCGGGGCCTTAACTATGGCTACACCTTC
TRBJ2-7 | NA | NA | TRBV9 | CASSVGDGSYEQYF | TGTGCCAGCAGCGTAGGGGACGGCTCCTACGAGCAGTACTTC
TRBJ1-5 | NA | TRBD1 | TRBV27 | CASGTGGQPQHF | TGTGCCAGCGGGACAGGGGGACAGCCCCAGCATTTT
TRBJ2-1 | NA | NA | TRBV24-1 | CATSTGDSYNEQFF | TGTGCCACCAGTACCGGCGACAGCTACAATGAGCAGTTCTTC
TRBJ1-5 | NA | NA | TRBV6-2/TRBV6-3 | CASSPYPRRALNQPQHF | TGTGCCAGCAGTCCCTACCCTCGCAGGGCCCTCAATCAGCCCCAGCATTTT
TRBJ1-1 | once | NA | TRBV18 | CASSPPGVASTEAFF | TGTGCCAGCTCACCTCCGGGGGTGGCTTCTACTGAAGCTTTCTTT
TRBJ2-3 | NA | NA | TRBV7-2 | CASSRTDTQYF | TGTGCCAGCAGCCGCACAGATACGCAGTATTTT
TRBJ2-7 | NA | NA | TRBV5-4 | CASSFGVGEQYF | TGTGCCAGCAGCTTCGGGGTGGGGGAGCAGTACTTC
TRBJ2-1 | NA | NA | TRBV10-2 | CASSDQWYNEQFF | TGCGCCAGCAGTGACCAATGGTACAATGAGCAGTTCTTC